Reported below is one T cell receptor beta chain. Original processing methods: Reference gene primer amplification in the assay estimated nucleated cell counts. TCRdb's copy holds only in-frame clones and misses some; the assay was immunoSEQ multiplex PCR. V, J and clone size are those of that table, while D and trimming were read from the DNA. This table has 200,000 to 300,000 clones, around 88% appearing once. This entry is derived from a study of blood T cell repertoires in COVID-19. About the study: Researchers got acute and convalescent COVID-19 samples from the United States, Italy and Spain. T cells, B-cell-depleted T cells, or PBMCs supplied cDNA or gDNA.

Sequenced material: peripheral blood. The TCR sequence derives from a woman aged 30 to 39 who had recovered from COVID-19.

The CDR3 loop is CASSPSSNSPLHF. The CDR3 bases are TGTGCCAGCAGCCCGTCCTCGAATTCACCCCTCCACTTT. The rearrangement links TRBV3-1 (or the pseudogene TRBV3-2) to TRBJ1-6; D is undetermined. The germline V and J ends were trimmed by 4 bases and 7 bases, with 8 bases remaining between them. Germline V CDR1 and CDR2: LGHDT, YNNKEL (reference sequence). The CDR3 loop spans 13 amino acids.